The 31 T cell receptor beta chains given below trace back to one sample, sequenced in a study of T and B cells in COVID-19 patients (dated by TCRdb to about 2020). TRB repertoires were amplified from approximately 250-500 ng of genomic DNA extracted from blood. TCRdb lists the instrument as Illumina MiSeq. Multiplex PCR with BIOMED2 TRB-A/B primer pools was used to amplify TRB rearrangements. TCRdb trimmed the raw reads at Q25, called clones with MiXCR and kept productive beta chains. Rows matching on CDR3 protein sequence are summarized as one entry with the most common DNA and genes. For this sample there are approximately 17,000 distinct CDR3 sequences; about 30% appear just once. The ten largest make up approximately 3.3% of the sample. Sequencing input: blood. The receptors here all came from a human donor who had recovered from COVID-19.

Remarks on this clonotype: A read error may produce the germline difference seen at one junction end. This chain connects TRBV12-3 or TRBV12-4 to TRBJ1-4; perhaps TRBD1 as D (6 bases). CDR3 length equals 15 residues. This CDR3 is CASSLQGLSKEKLFF. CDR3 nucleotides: TGTGCCAGCAGTCTACAGGGTCTCTCTAAGGAAAAACTGTTTTTT.

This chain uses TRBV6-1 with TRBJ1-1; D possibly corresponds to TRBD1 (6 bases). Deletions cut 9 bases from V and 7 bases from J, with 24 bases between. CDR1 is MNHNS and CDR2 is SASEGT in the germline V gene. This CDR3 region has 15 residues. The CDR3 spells CARGLGGGLVGEAFF. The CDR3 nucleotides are TGTGCCAGGGGTTTAGGTGGGGGGCTAGTGGGTGAAGCTTTCTTT.

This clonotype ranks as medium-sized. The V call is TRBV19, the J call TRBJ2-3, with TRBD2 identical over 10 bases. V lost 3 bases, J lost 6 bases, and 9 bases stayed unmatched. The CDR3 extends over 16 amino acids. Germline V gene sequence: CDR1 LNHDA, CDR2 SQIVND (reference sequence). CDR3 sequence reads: CASSISSGGAGDTQYF. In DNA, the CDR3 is TGTGCCAGTAGTATTTCCAGCGGGGGGGCGGGGGATACGCAGTATTTT.

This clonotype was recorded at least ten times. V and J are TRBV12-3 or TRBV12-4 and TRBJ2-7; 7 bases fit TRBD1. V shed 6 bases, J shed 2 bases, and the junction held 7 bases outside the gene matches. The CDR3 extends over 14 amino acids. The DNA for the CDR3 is TGTGCCAGCAGGGACGGGACAGCTCCCTACGAGCAGTACTTC. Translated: CASRDGTAPYEQYF.

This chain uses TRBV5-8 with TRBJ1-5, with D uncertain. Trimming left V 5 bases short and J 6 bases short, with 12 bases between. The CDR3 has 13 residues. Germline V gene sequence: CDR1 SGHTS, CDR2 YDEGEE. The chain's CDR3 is CASRRTFTQPQHF. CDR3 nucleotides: TGTGCCAGCAGGAGGACGTTTACTCAGCCCCAGCATTTT.

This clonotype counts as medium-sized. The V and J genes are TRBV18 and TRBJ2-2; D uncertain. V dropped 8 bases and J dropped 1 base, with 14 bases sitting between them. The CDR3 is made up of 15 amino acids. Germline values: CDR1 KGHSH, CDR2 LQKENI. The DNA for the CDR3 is TGTGCCAGCGCCCGACTGAGCTTGAACACCGGGGAGCTGTTTTTT. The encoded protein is CASARLSLNTGELFF.

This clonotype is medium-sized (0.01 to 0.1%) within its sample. The CDR3 DNA reads as TGTGCCAGCAGTTTAGGGATCGCTATTGGCGGGAGTCTCGATGAGCAGTTCTTC. Translation: CASSLGIAIGGSLDEQFF. The chain is built from TRBV27 and TRBJ2-1; 7 bases agree with TRBD2. Trimming took 2 bases from V and 8 from J; bases not matched to a gene: 18. The V gene's germline CDR1 is MNHEY and CDR2 SMNVEV (reference sequence). The CDR3 sequence is 18 residues long.

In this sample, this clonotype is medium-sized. The CDR3 DNA sequence: TGTGCCAGCAGTTTTTCAGGCGGGACCCAGTACTTC. It specifies CASSFSGGTQYF. The chain employs TRBV12-3 or TRBV12-4 and TRBJ2-5, with D uncertain. The CDR3 sequence is 12 residues long. V was cut by 3 bases and J by 7 bases, with 9 bases left in between.

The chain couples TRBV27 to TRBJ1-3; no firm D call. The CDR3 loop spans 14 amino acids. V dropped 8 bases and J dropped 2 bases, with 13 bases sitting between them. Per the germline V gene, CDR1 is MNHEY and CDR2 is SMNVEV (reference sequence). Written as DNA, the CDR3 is TGTGCCAGCTCTCCCTTTGGGGCTGGAAACACCATATATTTT. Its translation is CASSPFGAGNTIYF.

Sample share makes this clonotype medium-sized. CDR3 DNA sequence: TGCAGCGCGGGTCAGGGGGCAGGGGAGACCCAGTACTTC. It codes for CSAGQGAGETQYF. The chain has TRBV29-1 and TRBJ2-5, with 8 bases fitting TRBD1. There are 13 residues in the CDR3. The V gene end was trimmed by 7 bases and the J gene end by 5 bases; junction bases not matched to a gene: 9. The V gene's germline CDR1 is SQVTM and CDR2 ANQGSEA.

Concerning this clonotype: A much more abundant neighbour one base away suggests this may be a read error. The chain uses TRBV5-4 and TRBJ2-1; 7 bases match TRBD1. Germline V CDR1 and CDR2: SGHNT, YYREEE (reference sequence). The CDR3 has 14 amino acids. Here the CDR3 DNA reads TGTGCCAACAGCCATAGGCAGGGGGAGTATGAGCAGTTCTTC. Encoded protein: CANSHRQGEYEQFF.

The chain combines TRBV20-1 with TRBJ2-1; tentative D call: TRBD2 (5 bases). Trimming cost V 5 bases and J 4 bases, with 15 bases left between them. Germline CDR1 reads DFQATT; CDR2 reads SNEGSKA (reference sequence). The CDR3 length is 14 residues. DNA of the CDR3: TGCAGTGCTCCGGACCGGGATAGGTACAATGAGCAGTTCTTC. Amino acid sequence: CSAPDRDRYNEQFF.

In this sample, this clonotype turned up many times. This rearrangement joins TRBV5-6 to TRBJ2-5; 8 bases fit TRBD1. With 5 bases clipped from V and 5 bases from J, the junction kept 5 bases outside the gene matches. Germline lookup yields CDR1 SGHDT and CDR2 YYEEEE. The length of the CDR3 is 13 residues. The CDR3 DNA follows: TGTGCCAGCAGACTGGACAGGGTGGAGACCCAGTACTTC. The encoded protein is CASRLDRVETQYF.

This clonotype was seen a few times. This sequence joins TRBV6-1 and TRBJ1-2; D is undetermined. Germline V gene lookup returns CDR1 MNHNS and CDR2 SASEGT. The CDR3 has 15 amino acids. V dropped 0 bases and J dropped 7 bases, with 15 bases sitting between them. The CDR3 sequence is CASSEARLTLLGYTF. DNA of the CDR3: TGTGCCAGCAGTGAAGCGCGGTTGACACTTCTTGGCTACACCTTC.

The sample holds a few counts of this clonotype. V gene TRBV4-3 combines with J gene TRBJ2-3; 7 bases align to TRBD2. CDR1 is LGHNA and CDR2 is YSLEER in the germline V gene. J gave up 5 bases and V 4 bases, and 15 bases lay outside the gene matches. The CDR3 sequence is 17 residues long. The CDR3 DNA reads TGCGCCAGCAGCCGGGCCCCGGGGCTAGCGGTTGAAGATACGCAGTATTTT. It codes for CASSRAPGLAVEDTQYF.

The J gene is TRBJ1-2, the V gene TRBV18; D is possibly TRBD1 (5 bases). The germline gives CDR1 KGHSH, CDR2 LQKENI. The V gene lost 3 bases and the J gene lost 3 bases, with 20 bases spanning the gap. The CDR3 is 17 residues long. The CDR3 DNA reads TGTGCCAGCTCACCGCTTTGGAGGGGCCGGGGCGACTATGGCTACACCTTC. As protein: CASSPLWRGRGDYGYTF. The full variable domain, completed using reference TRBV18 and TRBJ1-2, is NAGVMQNPRHLVRRRGQEARLRCSPMKGHSHVYWYRQLPEEGLKFMVYLQKENIIDESGMPKERFSAEFPKEGPSILRIQQVVRGDSAAYFCASSPLWRGRGDYGYTFGSGTRLTVV.

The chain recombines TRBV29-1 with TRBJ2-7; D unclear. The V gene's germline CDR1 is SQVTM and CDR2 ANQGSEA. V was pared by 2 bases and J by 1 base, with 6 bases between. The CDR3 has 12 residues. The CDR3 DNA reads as TGCAGCGTTGAACTGGCGTCCTACGAGCAGTACTTC. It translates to CSVELASYEQYF.

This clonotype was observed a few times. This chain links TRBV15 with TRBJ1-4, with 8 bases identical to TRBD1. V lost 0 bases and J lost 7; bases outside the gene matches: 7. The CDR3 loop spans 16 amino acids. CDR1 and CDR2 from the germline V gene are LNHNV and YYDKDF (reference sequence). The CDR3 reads CATSRDRTGLVEKLFF. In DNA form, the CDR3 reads TGTGCCACCAGCAGAGACAGGACAGGGCTGGTTGAAAAACTGTTTTTT.

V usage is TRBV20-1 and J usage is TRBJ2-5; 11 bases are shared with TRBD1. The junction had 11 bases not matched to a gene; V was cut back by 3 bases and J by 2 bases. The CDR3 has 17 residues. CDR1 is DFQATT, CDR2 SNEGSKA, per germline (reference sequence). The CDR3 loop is CSARSGTGGILQETQYF. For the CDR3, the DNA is TGCAGTGCTAGGTCCGGGACAGGGGGGATACTACAAGAGACCCAGTACTTC.

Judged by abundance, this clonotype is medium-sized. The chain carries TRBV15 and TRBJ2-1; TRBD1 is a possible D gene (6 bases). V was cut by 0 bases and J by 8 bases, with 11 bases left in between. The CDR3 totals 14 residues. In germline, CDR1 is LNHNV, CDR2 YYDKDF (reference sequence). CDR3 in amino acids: CATSRDLQGHEQFF. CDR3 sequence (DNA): TGTGCCACCAGCAGAGATTTGCAGGGGCATGAGCAGTTCTTC.

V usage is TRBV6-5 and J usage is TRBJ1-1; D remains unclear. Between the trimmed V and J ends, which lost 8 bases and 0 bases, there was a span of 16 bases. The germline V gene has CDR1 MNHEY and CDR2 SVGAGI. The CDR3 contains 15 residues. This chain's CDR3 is CASYSFRSVNTEAFF. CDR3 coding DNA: TGTGCCAGCTACTCTTTCAGGTCGGTGAACACTGAAGCTTTCTTT.

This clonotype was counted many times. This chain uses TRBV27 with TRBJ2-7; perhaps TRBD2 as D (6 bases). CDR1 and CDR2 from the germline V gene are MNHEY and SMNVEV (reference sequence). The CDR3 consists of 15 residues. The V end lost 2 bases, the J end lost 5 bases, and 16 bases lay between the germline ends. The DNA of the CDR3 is TGTGCCAGCAGTTTAGTCCGAGCGGGCGGGGACGAGCAGTACTTC. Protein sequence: CASSLVRAGGDEQYF.

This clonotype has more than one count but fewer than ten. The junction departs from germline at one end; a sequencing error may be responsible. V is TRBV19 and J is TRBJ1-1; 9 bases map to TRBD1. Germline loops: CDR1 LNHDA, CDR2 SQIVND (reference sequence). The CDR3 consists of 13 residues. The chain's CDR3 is CASSISVDRGFQF. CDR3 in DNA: TGTGCCAGTAGTATATCAGTGGACAGGGGTTTCCAATTT.

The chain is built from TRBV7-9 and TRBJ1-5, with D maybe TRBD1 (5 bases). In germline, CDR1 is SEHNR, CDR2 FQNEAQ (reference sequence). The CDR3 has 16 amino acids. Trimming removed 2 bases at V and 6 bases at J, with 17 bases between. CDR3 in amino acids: CASSLRPDMEGQPQHF. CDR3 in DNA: TGTGCCAGCAGCTTACGCCCGGACATGGAGGGTCAGCCCCAGCATTTT.

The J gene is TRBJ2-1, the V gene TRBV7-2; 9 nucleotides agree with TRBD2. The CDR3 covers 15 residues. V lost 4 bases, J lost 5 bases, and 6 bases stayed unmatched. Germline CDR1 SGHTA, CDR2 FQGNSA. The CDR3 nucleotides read TGTGCCAGCAGCTGGAGACTAGCGGAAAACAATGAGCAGTTCTTC. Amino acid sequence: CASSWRLAENNEQFF. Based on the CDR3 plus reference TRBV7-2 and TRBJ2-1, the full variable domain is GAGVSQSPSNKVTEKGKDVELRCDPISGHTALYWYRQSLGQGLEFLIYFQGNSAPDKSGLPSDRFSAERTGGSVSTLTIQRTQQEDSAVYLCASSWRLAENNEQFFGPGTRLTVL.

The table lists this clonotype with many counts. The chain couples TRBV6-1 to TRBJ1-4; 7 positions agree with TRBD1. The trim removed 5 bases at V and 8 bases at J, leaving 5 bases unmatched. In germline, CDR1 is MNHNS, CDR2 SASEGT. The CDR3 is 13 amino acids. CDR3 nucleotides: TGTGCCAGCAGTCTACAGGGGTTGGAAAAACTGTTTTTT. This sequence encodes CASSLQGLEKLFF.

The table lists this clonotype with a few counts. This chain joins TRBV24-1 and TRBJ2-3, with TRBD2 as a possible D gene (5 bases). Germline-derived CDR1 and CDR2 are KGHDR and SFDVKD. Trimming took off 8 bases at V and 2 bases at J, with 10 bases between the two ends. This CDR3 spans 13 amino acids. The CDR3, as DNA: TGTGCCACCATGCTAGCTAACACAGATACGCAGTATTTT. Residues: CATMLANTDTQYF.

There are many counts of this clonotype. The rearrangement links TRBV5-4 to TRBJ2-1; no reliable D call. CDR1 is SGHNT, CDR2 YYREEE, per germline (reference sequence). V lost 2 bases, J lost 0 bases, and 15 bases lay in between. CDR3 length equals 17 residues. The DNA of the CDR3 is TGTGCCAGCAGCTTCGGAGCGAAACTGTTCTCCTACAATGAGCAGTTCTTC. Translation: CASSFGAKLFSYNEQFF.

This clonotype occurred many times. CDR3 in amino acids: CSARDLQVDSYEQYF. As DNA, the CDR3 is TGCAGTGCTAGAGATCTACAGGTAGACTCCTACGAGCAGTACTTC. The chain combines TRBV20-1 with TRBJ2-7; D is possibly TRBD1 (5 bases). The CDR3 is 15 amino acids. The V gene's germline CDR1 is DFQATT and CDR2 SNEGSKA (reference sequence). Trimming took 0 bases from V and 0 from J, leaving 12 bases between them.

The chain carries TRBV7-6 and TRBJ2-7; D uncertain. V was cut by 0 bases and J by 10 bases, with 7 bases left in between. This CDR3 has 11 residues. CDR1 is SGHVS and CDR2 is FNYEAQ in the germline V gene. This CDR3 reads CASSLAGRQYF. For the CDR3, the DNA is TGTGCCAGCAGCTTAGCCGGCCGACAGTACTTC.

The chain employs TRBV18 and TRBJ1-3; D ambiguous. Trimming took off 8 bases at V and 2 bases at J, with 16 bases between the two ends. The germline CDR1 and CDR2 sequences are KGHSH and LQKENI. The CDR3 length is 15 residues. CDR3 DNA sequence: TGTGCCAGCGCATCGGACCGGGTAACTGGAAACACCATATATTTT. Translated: CASASDRVTGNTIYF.